This TCR beta chain was captured in a study of CD4+ T cells in melanoma. Assay used: immunoSEQ multiplex PCR; TCRdb lists only in-frame clones, some missing. Counted here are thousands of clones, about 50% occurring once; the ten biggest clones make up about 16%. The V segment lost 1 base and the J segment 4 bases; nucleotides outside the gene matches: 13. The CDR3 runs to 19 residues. Per germline, CDR1 SGHRS and CDR2 YFSETQ. There are a few counts of this clone. The rearrangement uses TRBV5-1 and TRBJ2-2; 10 nucleotides agree with TRBD1. Input material: cells from a culture (not recorded whether cultured in vitro). This receptor was taken from a human donor with melanoma. The CDR3 loop reads CASSLLGQGSRLSTGELFF. DNA of the CDR3: TGCGCCAGCAGCTTGTTGGGACAGGGGTCCCGACTAAGCACCGGGGAGCTGTTTTTT.